The clone carrying this TCR beta chain was detected a few times. Its matching antigen is unknown. Built from TCR beta cDNA, the libraries had unique molecular identifiers in them. TCRdb re-derived calls from the PCR reads in MiXCR, one entry per CDR3 protein. This sample has approximately 730,000 distinct CDR3 sequences, with 25% to 30% found just once. These data belong to a study of post-analysis software for immune sequencing data. The overall study: Included courses were relapsing-remitting and secondary progressive multiple sclerosis; progressive-relapsing multiple sclerosis was also included. Study-level results: Relative to controls, patients had about 5 TRBV segments at higher frequency, with TRBV5-6, TRBV5-1 and TRBV20-1 among these. Strong co-clustering by F measure was seen for same-batch samples.

This CDR3 has 15 amino acids. Trimming took 0 bases from V and 6 from J, leaving 15 bases between them. Germline loops: CDR1 DFQATT, CDR2 SNEGSKA (reference sequence). Source material: blood. The source of this sequence is a girl aged 10 to 17 with multiple sclerosis. V usage is TRBV20-1 and J usage is TRBJ2-1, with a possible D match to TRBD2 (6 bases). CDR3 sequence: CSAREEAGGRNEQFF. The CDR3, as DNA: TGCAGTGCTAGAGAGGAAGCGGGCGGGCGCAATGAGCAGTTCTTC.